This section outlines one T cell receptor (beta chain) sequence together with its context. Sequenced by immunoSEQ multiplex PCR; TCRdb stores in-frame clones only, minus some. The sample has approximately 300,000 clones, around nine tenths seen once. The data were taken from a study of blood T cell repertoires in COVID-19. In the study overall: COVID-19 samples collected from the United States, Italy and Spain covered acute and convalescent phases. The cDNA or gDNA used as material had been derived from T cells, B-cell-depleted T cells, or PBMCs.

This CDR3 region has 14 residues. V was trimmed by 4 bases and J by 11 bases, leaving 15 bases between them. Germline V gives CDR1 LGHNA, CDR2 YNFKEQ. The sequenced sample consisted of peripheral blood. V and J are TRBV4-2 and TRBJ1-6, with unresolved D. This clonotype originated in a middle-aged man with acute or convalescent COVID-19. The CDR3, as DNA: TGTGCCAGCAGCCCCTCCCTGGGGAGGCCACCCCTCCACTTT. Translating it yields CASSPSLGRPPLHF.